This T cell receptor (beta chain) was recovered during a study of prognosis after radiotherapy for stage I lung cancer. Notes on the study in general: Before stereotactic body radiation therapy the median unique TCR clone count was approximately 10,000, and afterwards it fell to 6,500 to 8,000.

By two-round multiplex PCR, the TCR beta CDR3 was amplified from genomic DNA. The use of primers specific to each TRBV and TRBJ gene characterized first-round PCR. TCRdb reprocessed the multiplex PCR reads via MiXCR and lists one record per CDR3 protein. The table has around 26,000 distinct CDR3 sequences, approximately 29% seen once. Trimming cost V 10 bases and J 3 bases; bases outside gene matches: 6. The germline gives CDR1 SGHAT, CDR2 FQNNGV. This CDR3 contains 13 residues. This clonotype was seen at least ten times. The antigen is undetermined. V is TRBV11-2 and J is TRBJ2-7; 10 bases align to TRBD1. The sequence was obtained from a donor over 45 with non-small cell lung cancer. This material consisted of PBMCs, taken before or after stereotactic body radiation therapy (not recorded which). This CDR3 is CATQGQGNYEQYF. CDR3 bases: TGTGCCACCCAGGGACAGGGGAACTACGAGCAGTACTTC.